This T cell receptor beta chain was observed in a study of T cell changes during pregnancy in multiple sclerosis. Method: immunoSEQ multiplex PCR; TCRdb's copy keeps in-frame clones and lacks some. The data show around 60,000 clones, around 93% seen once. Germline loops: CDR1 MGHRA, CDR2 YSYEKL. This CDR3 comprises 14 residues. V lost 4 bases and J lost 4, with 13 bases in between. The sequence came from a female donor with multiple sclerosis, enrolled in a pregnancy study. The source material was CD4+ T cells from peripheral blood mononuclear cells, sampled before pregnancy. The chain joins TRBV4-1 to TRBJ1-1, with unresolved D. The CDR3 DNA follows: TGCGCCAGCAGCCCCCCCCTCATGAGCACTGAAGCTTTCTTT. This translates into CASSPPLMSTEAFF.